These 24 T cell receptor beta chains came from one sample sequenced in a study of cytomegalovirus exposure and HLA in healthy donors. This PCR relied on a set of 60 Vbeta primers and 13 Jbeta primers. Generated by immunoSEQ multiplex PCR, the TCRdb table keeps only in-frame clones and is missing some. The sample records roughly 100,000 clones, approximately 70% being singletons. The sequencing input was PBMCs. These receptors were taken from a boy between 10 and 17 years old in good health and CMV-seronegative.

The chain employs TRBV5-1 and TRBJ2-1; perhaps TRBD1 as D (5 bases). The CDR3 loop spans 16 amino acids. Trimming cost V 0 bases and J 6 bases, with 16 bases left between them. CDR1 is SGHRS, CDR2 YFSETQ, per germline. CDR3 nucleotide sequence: TGCGCCAGCAGCTTGGATCCGGCAGGGTTATCCAATGAGCAGTTCTTC. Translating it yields CASSLDPAGLSNEQFF. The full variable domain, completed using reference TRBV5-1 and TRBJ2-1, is KAGVTQTPRYLIKTRGQQVTLSCSPISGHRSVSWYQQTPGQGLQFLFEYFSETQRNKGNFPGRFSGRQFSNSRSEMNVSTLELGDSALYLCASSLDPAGLSNEQFFGPGTRLTVL.

In nucleotides, the CDR3 is TGTGCCAGCAGCCCACCAGCTGGGGCCAACGTCCTGACTTTC. Translated, it gives CASSPPAGANVLTF. This sequence joins TRBV7-3 and TRBJ2-6; D unresolved. Germline CDR1 SGHTA, CDR2 FQGTGA. The V end was cut by 5 bases, the J end by 2 bases, with 7 bases between. The length of the CDR3 is 14 residues.

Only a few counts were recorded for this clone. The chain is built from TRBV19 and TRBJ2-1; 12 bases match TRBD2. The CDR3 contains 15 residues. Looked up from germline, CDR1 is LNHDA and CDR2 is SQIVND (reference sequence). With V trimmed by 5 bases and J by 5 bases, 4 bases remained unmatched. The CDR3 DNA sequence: TGTGCCAGTAGTGTCACTAGCGGGAGGCACAATGAGCAGTTCTTC. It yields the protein CASSVTSGRHNEQFF.

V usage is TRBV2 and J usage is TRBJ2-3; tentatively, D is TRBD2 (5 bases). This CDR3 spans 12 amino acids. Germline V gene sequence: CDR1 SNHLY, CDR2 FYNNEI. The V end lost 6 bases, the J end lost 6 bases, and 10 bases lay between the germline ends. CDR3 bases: TGTGCCAGCAGCCCCGAGCGGGATACGCAGTATTTT. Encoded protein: CASSPERDTQYF.

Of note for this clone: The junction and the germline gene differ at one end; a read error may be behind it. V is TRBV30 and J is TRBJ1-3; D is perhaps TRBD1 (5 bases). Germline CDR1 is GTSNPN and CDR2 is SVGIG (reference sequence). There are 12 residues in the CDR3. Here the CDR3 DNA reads TGTGCCTGGATGACAGCTGGAAACCCCATATATTTT. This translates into CAWMTAGNPIYF.

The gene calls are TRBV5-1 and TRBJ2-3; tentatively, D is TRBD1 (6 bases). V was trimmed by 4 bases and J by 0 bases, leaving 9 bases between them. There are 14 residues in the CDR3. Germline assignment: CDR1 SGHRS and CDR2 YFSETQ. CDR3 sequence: CASSKDSSTDTQYF. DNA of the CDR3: TGCGCCAGCAGCAAGGACAGTAGCACAGATACGCAGTATTTT.

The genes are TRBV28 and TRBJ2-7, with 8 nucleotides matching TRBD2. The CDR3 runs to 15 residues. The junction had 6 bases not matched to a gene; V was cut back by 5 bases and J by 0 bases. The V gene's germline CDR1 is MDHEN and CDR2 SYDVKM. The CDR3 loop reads CASSRQRGYSYEQYF. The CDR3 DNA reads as TGTGCCAGCAGTCGCCAGCGGGGGTACTCCTACGAGCAGTACTTC.

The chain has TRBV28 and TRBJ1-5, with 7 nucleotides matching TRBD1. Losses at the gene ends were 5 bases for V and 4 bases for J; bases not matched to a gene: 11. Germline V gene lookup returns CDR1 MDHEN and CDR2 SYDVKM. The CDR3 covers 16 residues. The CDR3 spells CASSPQGGRKNQPQHF. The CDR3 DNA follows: TGTGCCAGCAGTCCCCAGGGGGGTAGGAAAAATCAGCCCCAGCATTTT.

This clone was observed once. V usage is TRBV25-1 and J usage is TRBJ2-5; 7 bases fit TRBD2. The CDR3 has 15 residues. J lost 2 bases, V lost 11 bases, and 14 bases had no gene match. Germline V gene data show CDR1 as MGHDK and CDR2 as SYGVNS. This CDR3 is CACGGIRPEQETQYF. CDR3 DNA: TGTGCCTGCGGGGGTATCCGGCCAGAACAAGAGACCCAGTACTTC.

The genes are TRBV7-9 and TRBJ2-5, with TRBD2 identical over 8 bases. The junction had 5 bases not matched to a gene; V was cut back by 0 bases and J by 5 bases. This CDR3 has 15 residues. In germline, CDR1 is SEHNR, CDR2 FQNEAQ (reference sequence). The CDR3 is CASSLASTGGETQYF. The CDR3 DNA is TGTGCCAGCAGCTTAGCGAGTACGGGGGGGGAGACCCAGTACTTC.

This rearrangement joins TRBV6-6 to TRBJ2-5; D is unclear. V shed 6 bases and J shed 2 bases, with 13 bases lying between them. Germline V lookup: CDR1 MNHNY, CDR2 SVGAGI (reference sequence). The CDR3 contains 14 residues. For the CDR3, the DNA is TGTGCCAGCAGAAAGTACAGAGATCAAGAGACCCAGTACTTC. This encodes CASRKYRDQETQYF.

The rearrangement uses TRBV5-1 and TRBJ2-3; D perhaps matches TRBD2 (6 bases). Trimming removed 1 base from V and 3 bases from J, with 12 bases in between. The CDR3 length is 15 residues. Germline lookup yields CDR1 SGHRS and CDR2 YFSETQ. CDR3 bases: TGCGCCAGCAGCTTGTGGGGGGACGGAACAGATACGCAGTATTTT. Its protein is CASSLWGDGTDTQYF.

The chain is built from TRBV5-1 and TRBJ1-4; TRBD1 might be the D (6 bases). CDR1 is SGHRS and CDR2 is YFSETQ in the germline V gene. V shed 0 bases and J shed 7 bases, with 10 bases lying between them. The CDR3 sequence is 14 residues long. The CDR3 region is CASSLGTGSEKLFF. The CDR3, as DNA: TGCGCCAGCAGCTTGGGTACAGGGAGTGAAAAACTGTTTTTT. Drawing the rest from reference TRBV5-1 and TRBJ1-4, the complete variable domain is KAGVTQTPRYLIKTRGQQVTLSCSPISGHRSVSWYQQTPGQGLQFLFEYFSETQRNKGNFPGRFSGRQFSNSRSEMNVSTLELGDSALYLCASSLGTGSEKLFFGSGTQLSVL.

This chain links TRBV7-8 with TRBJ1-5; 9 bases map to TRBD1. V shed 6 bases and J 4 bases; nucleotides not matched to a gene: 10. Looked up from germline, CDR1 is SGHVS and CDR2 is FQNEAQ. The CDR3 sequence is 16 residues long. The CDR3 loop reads CASRLQDRGENQPQHF. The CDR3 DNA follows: TGTGCCAGCAGACTCCAGGACAGGGGTGAGAATCAGCCCCAGCATTTT.

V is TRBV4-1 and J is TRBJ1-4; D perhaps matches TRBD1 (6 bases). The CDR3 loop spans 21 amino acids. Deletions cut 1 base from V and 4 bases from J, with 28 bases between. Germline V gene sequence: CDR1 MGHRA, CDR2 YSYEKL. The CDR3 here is CASSQVVTLNFMTGVNEKLFF. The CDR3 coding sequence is TGCGCCAGCAGCCAAGTGGTCACCCTGAACTTCATGACAGGCGTTAATGAAAAACTGTTTTTT.

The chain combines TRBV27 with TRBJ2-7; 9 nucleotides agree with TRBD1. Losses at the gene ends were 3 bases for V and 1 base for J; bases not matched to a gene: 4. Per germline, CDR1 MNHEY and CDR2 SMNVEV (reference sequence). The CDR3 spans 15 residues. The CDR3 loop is CASSFHGTGSYEQYF. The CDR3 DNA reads TGTGCCAGCAGTTTCCACGGGACAGGGTCCTACGAGCAGTACTTC.

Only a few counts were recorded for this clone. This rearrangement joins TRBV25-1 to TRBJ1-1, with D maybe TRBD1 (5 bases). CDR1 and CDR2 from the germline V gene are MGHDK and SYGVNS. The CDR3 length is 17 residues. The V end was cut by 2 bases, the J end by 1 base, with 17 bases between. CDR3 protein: CASSEIGGGGWNTEAFF. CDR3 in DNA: TGTGCCAGCAGTGAAATTGGCGGCGGGGGATGGAACACTGAAGCTTTCTTT.

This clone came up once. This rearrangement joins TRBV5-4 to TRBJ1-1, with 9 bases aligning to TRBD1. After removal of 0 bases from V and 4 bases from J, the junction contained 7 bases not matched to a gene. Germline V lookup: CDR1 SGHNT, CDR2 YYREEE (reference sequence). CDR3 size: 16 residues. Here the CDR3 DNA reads TGTGCCAGCAGCTTGGCCGGGACAGGGCTTTTCACTGAAGCTTTCTTT. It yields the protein CASSLAGTGLFTEAFF.

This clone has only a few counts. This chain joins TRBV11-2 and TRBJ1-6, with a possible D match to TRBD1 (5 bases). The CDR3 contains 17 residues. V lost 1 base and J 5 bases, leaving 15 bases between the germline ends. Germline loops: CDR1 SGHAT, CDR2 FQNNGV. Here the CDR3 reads CASSLGPRVDNNSPLHF. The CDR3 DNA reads TGTGCCAGCAGCTTAGGTCCCAGGGTGGACAATAATTCACCCCTCCACTTT.

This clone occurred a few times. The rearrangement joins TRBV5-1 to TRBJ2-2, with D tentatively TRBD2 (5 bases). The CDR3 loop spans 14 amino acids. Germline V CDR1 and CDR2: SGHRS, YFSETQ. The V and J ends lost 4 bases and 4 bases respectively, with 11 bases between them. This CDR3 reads CASSEGGSTGELFF. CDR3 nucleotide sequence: TGCGCCAGCAGCGAGGGTGGAAGCACCGGGGAGCTGTTTTTT.

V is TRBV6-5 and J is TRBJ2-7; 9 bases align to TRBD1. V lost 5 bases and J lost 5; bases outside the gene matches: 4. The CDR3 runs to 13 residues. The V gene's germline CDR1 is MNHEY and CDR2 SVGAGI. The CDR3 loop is CASSLWTGDEQYF. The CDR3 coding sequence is TGTGCCAGCAGTCTATGGACAGGGGACGAGCAGTACTTC.

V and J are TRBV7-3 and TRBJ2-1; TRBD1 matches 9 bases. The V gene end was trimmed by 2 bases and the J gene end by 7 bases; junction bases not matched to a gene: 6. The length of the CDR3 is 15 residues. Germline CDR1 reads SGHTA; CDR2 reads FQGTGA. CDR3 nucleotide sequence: TGTGCCAGCAGCTTACCCGTACAGGGGGCGAATGAGCAGTTCTTC. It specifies CASSLPVQGANEQFF. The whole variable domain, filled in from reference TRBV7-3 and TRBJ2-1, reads GAGVSQTPSNKVTEKGKYVELRCDPISGHTALYWYRQSLGQGPEFLIYFQGTGAADDSGLPNDRFFAVRPEGSVSTLKIQRTERGDSAVYLCASSLPVQGANEQFFGPGTRLTVL.

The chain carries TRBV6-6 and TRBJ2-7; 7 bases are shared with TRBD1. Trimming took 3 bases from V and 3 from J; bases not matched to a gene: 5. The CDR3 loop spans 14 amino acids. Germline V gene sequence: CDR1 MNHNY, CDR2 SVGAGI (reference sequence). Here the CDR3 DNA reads TGTGCCAGCAGTTATGGGGGACAGAGCTACGAGCAGTACTTC. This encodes CASSYGGQSYEQYF.

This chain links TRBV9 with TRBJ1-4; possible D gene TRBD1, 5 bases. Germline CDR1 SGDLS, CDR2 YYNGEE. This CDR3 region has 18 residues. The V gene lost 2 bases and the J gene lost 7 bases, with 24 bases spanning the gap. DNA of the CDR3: TGTGCCAGCAGCGTTCCCCCGCGGTGGGCGGCAGGGTTTGAAAAACTGTTTTTT. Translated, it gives CASSVPPRWAAGFEKLFF.